The 13 T cell receptor beta chains given below trace back to one sample, sequenced in a study of blood T cell repertoires in COVID-19. The data were produced by immunoSEQ multiplex PCR, yet TCRdb's version contains in-frame clones alone and is incomplete. The data show 450,000 to 500,000 clones, 70% to 90% seen once. The sequencing input was PBMCs or T cells enriched from blood (not recorded which). Source of these receptors: a woman aged 55 to 70 who had recovered from COVID-19.

The V gene is TRBV11-2, the J gene TRBJ2-1; 8 nucleotides agree with TRBD2. Germline CDR1 and CDR2: SGHAT and FQNNGV. The CDR3 sequence is 16 residues long. After removal of 5 bases from V and 0 bases from J, the junction contained 6 bases not matched to a gene. CDR3 sequence reads: CASSTLAGPSYNEQFF. As DNA, the CDR3 is TGTGCCAGCAGCACCCTAGCGGGCCCCTCCTACAATGAGCAGTTCTTC.

The V and J genes are TRBV19 and TRBJ1-2; weak D call: TRBD1 (6 bases). Between the trimmed V and J ends, which lost 6 bases and 4 bases, there was a span of 15 bases. The CDR3 has 14 amino acids. CDR1 LNHDA and CDR2 SQIVND come from the germline V gene (reference sequence). As DNA, the CDR3 is TGTGCCAGTAGGAATCTACAGGGCCTCTATGGCTACACCTTC. Translation: CASRNLQGLYGYTF.

The chain couples TRBV19 to TRBJ1-2; 8 bases agree with TRBD1. V trimming: 4 bases; J trimming: 6 bases; junction bases outside the gene matches: 10. The V gene's germline CDR1 is LNHDA and CDR2 SQIVND (reference sequence). CDR3 size: 15 residues. In nucleotides, the CDR3 is TGTGCCAGTAGTAACGCCTTCGGACAGGGAAATGGCTACACCTTC. Protein: CASSNAFGQGNGYTF.

This clone has only one observation. The J gene is TRBJ2-2, the V gene TRBV10-2, with a tentative D call TRBD1 (6 bases). The V end was cut by 0 bases, the J end by 4 bases, with 6 bases between. Germline V CDR1 and CDR2: WSHSY, SAAADI. The CDR3 runs to 14 residues. CDR3 loop: CASSESTGTGELFF. DNA of the CDR3: TGCGCCAGCAGTGAGTCGACAGGCACCGGGGAGCTGTTTTTT.

This clone was seen only a few times. The chain combines TRBV10-1 with TRBJ2-7, with 9 bases identical to TRBD2. Germline V lookup: CDR1 WNHNN, CDR2 SYGVQD (reference sequence). The CDR3 is 16 amino acids. Unmatched junction bases numbered 9, after V lost 2 bases and J lost 4 bases. The CDR3 loop is CASSEDCGRGLYEQYV. The CDR3 DNA is TGCGCCAGCAGTGAGGACTGCGGGAGGGGATTATACGAGCAGTACGTC.

The chain uses TRBV5-1 and TRBJ1-1, with TRBD1 matching over 7 bases. Per germline, CDR1 SGHRS and CDR2 YFSETQ. After removal of 7 bases from V and 0 bases from J, the junction contained 3 bases not matched to a gene. The CDR3 extends over 13 amino acids. The CDR3 loop reads CASQQGLNTEAFF. CDR3 nucleotides: TGCGCCAGCCAACAGGGGTTGAACACTGAAGCTTTCTTT.

The chain links TRBV18 to TRBJ2-7; 7 bases match TRBD2. Unmatched junction bases numbered 0, after V lost 2 bases and J lost 5 bases. The germline V gene encodes CDR1 KGHSH and CDR2 LQKENI. This CDR3 comprises 12 residues. This CDR3 is CASSPTSDEQYF. CDR3 in DNA: TGTGCCAGCTCACCAACTAGCGACGAGCAGTACTTC.

The V and J genes are TRBV7-9 and TRBJ1-2; 9 nucleotides match TRBD1. The ends lost 6 bases at V and 4 bases at J; junction bases unmatched: 9. This CDR3 has 15 amino acids. Germline V gene lookup returns CDR1 SEHNR and CDR2 FQNEAQ (reference sequence). The CDR3 sequence is CASSQGQGRIYGYTF. As DNA, the CDR3 is TGTGCCAGCAGTCAGGGACAGGGAAGAATCTATGGCTACACCTTC.

The gene calls are TRBV12-2 and TRBJ1-5. TRBV12-2 counts as a pseudogene. CDR3 length: 16 amino acids. For the CDR3, the DNA is TGTGCAAGTCGCTTATGGAGGGATTGGGGCAATCAGCCCCAGCATTTT. It encodes CASRLWRDWGNQPQHF.

The chain is built from TRBV25-1 and TRBJ1-2; perhaps TRBD1 as D (6 bases). Germline CDR1 is MGHDK and CDR2 is SYGVNS. Trimming removed 5 bases from V and 1 base from J, with 11 bases in between. The CDR3 is made up of 14 amino acids. The CDR3 is CASSWGGHNYGYTF. In DNA, the CDR3 is TGTGCCAGCAGTTGGGGGGGACATAACTATGGCTACACCTTC.

The chain couples TRBV25-1 to TRBJ1-5; D uncertain. V lost 6 bases, J lost 5 bases, and 8 bases lay in between. Germline V CDR1 and CDR2: MGHDK, SYGVNS. This CDR3 is 12 amino acids long. As DNA, the CDR3 is TGTGCCAGCAGCTCCGGGGATCAGCCCCAGCATTTT. Its translation: CASSSGDQPQHF.

This sequence joins TRBV6-5 and TRBJ1-4, with D unresolved. Germline loops: CDR1 MNHEY, CDR2 SVGAGI. V was shortened by 6 bases and J by 8 bases, with 16 bases between the two germline ends. The CDR3 is made up of 14 amino acids. CDR3 coding DNA: TGTGCCAGCAGGACACGACGGAGGGAAGAAAAACTGTTTTTT. It yields the protein CASRTRRREEKLFF.

V gene TRBV5-1 combines with J gene TRBJ1-6, with D possibly matching TRBD1 (5 bases). The germline V gene encodes CDR1 SGHRS and CDR2 YFSETQ. Trimming cost V 4 bases and J 5 bases, with 13 bases left between them. The CDR3 is 15 residues long. The DNA for the CDR3 is TGCGCCAGCAGCCAGAGGACGGACAATAATTCACCCCTCCACTTT. Amino acid sequence: CASSQRTDNNSPLHF.